This entry lists 20 T cell receptor beta chains sequenced from one sample in a study of CD8+ T cells in alopecia areata. It was cDNA, reverse transcribed from extracted RNA, that served as the sequencing template. The method was immunoSEQ multiplex PCR; TCRdb's version includes in-frame clones alone and lacks a portion of them. This sample has roughly 250,000 clones, with about 68% found just once. Sequenced here: CD4+ T cells sorted from blood, sampled at week 0. The receptors shown here come from a human donor with alopecia areata.

The CDR3 DNA follows: TGTGCCAGCAGCTTATATGCGGGTAACGGGGAGCTGTTTTTT. Protein: CASSLYAGNGELFF. The chain uses TRBV7-2 and TRBJ2-2, with D perhaps TRBD2 (5 bases). Germline V gene lookup returns CDR1 SGHTA and CDR2 FQGNSA. CDR3 length: 14 residues. V was clipped by 2 bases and J by 7 bases, with 11 bases between them.

The chain links TRBV30 to TRBJ1-1; D gene unclear. Looked up from germline, CDR1 is GTSNPN and CDR2 is SVGIG (reference sequence). This CDR3 is 15 amino acids long. The ends were cut back, 0 bases at V and 0 bases at J, with 11 bases in the middle. CDR3 coding DNA: TGTGCCTGGAGTGTCCCGTGGGGAATGAACACTGAAGCTTTCTTT. Its translation: CAWSVPWGMNTEAFF. Variable domain in full (rest from reference TRBV30 and TRBJ1-1): SQTIHQWPATLVQPVGSPLSLECTVEGTSNPNLYWYRQAAGRGLQLLFYSVGIGQISSEVPQNLSASRPQDRQFILSSKKLLLSDSGFYLCAWSVPWGMNTEAFFGQGTRLTVV.

V gene TRBV7-9 combines with J gene TRBJ2-5; perhaps TRBD1 as D (5 bases). V lost 5 bases and J 5 bases, leaving 12 bases between the germline ends. The CDR3 is made up of 13 amino acids. Germline assignment: CDR1 SEHNR and CDR2 FQNEAQ (reference sequence). DNA for the CDR3: TGTGCCAGCAGCCCCCAGGGCCCTGAGACCCAGTACTTC. This encodes CASSPQGPETQYF.

The CDR3 nucleotides read TGCGCCAGCAGCTACTCCGGGGTGCAAGAGACCCAGTACTTC. Its protein is CASSYSGVQETQYF. V is TRBV5-1 and J is TRBJ2-5; possibly TRBD2 for D (5 bases). Trimming shortened V by 3 bases and J by 2 bases, and 11 bases separated the two germline ends. This CDR3 has 14 amino acids. Looked up from germline, CDR1 is SGHRS and CDR2 is YFSETQ.

V and J are TRBV29-1 and TRBJ2-7; D uncertain. CDR1 and CDR2 (germline): SQVTM, ANQGSEA. The CDR3 spans 13 residues. V was cut by 5 bases and J by 1 base, with 12 bases left in between. CDR3 amino acids: CSVYPGPSYEQYF. In DNA form, the CDR3 reads TGCAGCGTTTACCCGGGTCCGTCCTACGAGCAGTACTTC.

V is TRBV4-1 and J is TRBJ2-5, with D possibly matching TRBD1 (6 bases). Trimming removed 4 bases at V and 4 bases at J, with 10 bases between. The CDR3 consists of 13 residues. CDR1 is MGHRA and CDR2 is YSYEKL in the germline V gene. CDR3 region: CASSRGQRETQYF. The CDR3 DNA follows: TGCGCCAGCAGCCGGGGACAACGAGAGACCCAGTACTTC.

For this clone: Other DNA sequences within the sample encode an identical CDR3. J is TRBJ2-7 and V is TRBV29-1; 10 nucleotides line up with TRBD1. The junction had 1 base not matched to a gene; V was cut back by 6 bases and J by 2 bases. The CDR3 extends over 12 amino acids. The germline gives CDR1 SQVTM, CDR2 ANQGSEA. The CDR3 sequence: CSVGQGAYEQYF. CDR3 sequence (DNA): TGCAGCGTCGGACAGGGGGCCTACGAGCAGTACTTC.

This sequence joins TRBV9 and TRBJ2-1, with D possibly matching TRBD2 (5 bases). V lost 3 bases to trimming and J lost 9 bases, with 13 bases between them. Germline CDR1 reads SGDLS; CDR2 reads YYNGEE. The CDR3 loop spans 13 amino acids. The CDR3 region has the DNA TGTGCCAGCAGCGATATAGACGGGATTGAGCAGTTCTTC. Translating gives CASSDIDGIEQFF.

The chain recombines TRBV29-1 with TRBJ2-7, with TRBD1 identical over 8 bases. V dropped 7 bases and J dropped 6; count of bases not matched to a gene: 14. CDR1 SQVTM and CDR2 ANQGSEA come from the germline V gene. CDR3 length: 14 amino acids. The CDR3 reads CSAYPGQGVSEQYF. DNA of the CDR3: TGCAGCGCCTACCCAGGACAGGGAGTCTCCGAGCAGTACTTC.

Here the CDR3 reads CASSPGSGEVPSNQPQHF. In DNA, the CDR3 is TGTGCCAGTAGCCCTGGATCCGGCGAGGTCCCAAGCAATCAGCCCCAGCATTTT. V gene TRBV19 combines with J gene TRBJ1-5; D not resolved. The CDR3 has 18 amino acids. CDR1 and CDR2 from the germline V gene are LNHDA and SQIVND (reference sequence). V shed 6 bases and J shed 1 base, with 22 bases lying between them.

This clone showed up just a few times. This chain uses TRBV6-5 with TRBJ1-6; D call uncertain. Germline V gives CDR1 MNHEY, CDR2 SVGAGI. V was shortened by 3 bases and J by 9 bases, with 12 bases between the two germline ends. The CDR3 is made up of 14 amino acids. For the CDR3, the DNA is TGTGCCAGCAGTTATTTAGGTTCACGTTCACCCCTCCACTTT. Amino acids: CASSYLGSRSPLHF.

This chain joins TRBV10-3 and TRBJ2-2, with TRBD1 matching over 7 bases. The CDR3 sequence is 16 residues long. Germline-derived CDR1 and CDR2 are ENHRY and SYGVKD. Trimming took 4 bases from V and 3 from J; bases not matched to a gene: 8. The CDR3 nucleotides are TGTGCCATCAGTGTTGACAGGGCAAGGGACACCGGGGAGCTGTTTTTT. Residues: CAISVDRARDTGELFF.

This chain joins TRBV29-1 and TRBJ2-1; D remains unclear. This CDR3 region has 11 residues. The V end lost 7 bases, the J end lost 4 bases, and 8 bases lay between the germline ends. Germline V gives CDR1 SQVTM, CDR2 ANQGSEA. CDR3 sequence reads: CSAGHYNEQFF. Here the CDR3 DNA reads TGCAGCGCCGGGCATTACAATGAGCAGTTCTTC.

CDR3 coding DNA: TGCAGCGTTGTGGAGGGCAGGGGGCTCAGAGGACCCTACAATGAGCAGTTCTTC. It encodes CSVVEGRGLRGPYNEQFF. V gene TRBV29-1 combines with J gene TRBJ2-1; TRBD1 matches 8 bases. CDR1 and CDR2 from the germline V gene are SQVTM and ANQGSEA. The V segment lost 4 bases and the J segment 2 bases; nucleotides outside the gene matches: 16. This CDR3 spans 18 amino acids.

The genes are TRBV29-1 and TRBJ2-1; D assignment may be TRBD1 or TRBD2 (7 bases each). This CDR3 is built from 11 residues. Deletions cut 6 bases from V and 10 bases from J, with 13 bases between. From germline, CDR1 is SQVTM and CDR2 ANQGSEA. The CDR3 coding sequence is TGCAGCGTAGCGGGACAGACGGAGCAGTTCTTC. This codes for CSVAGQTEQFF.

The V and J genes are TRBV6-5 and TRBJ1-2; the D is unclear. The V gene lost 5 bases and the J gene lost 8 bases, with 12 bases spanning the gap. This CDR3 region has 12 residues. Germline CDR1 is MNHEY and CDR2 is SVGAGI. The CDR3 here is CASSEVDSGYTF. The CDR3 region has the DNA TGTGCCAGCAGTGAAGTGGATTCAGGCTACACCTTC.

This clone was detected only once. The genes are TRBV5-1 and TRBJ2-1, with D possibly TRBD1 on 6 matching bases. Germline loops: CDR1 SGHRS, CDR2 YFSETQ. Trimming pared 4 bases from V and 3 bases from J, leaving 8 bases between. The CDR3 sequence is 13 residues long. CDR3 sequence reads: CASSEDSYNEQFF. In DNA form, the CDR3 reads TGCGCCAGCAGCGAGGACAGCTACAATGAGCAGTTCTTC.

The CDR3 region has the DNA TGTGCCAGCAGCTTAGCGGGGACAGCGGGGAGGAGAGAAGCTTTCTTT. Translation: CASSLAGTAGRREAFF. The V and J genes are TRBV11-2 and TRBJ1-1; 7 positions agree with TRBD1. The V gene's germline CDR1 is SGHAT and CDR2 FQNNGV. V lost 1 base and J lost 8; bases outside the gene matches: 13. The CDR3 contains 16 residues.

The chain has TRBV23-1 and TRBJ2-6; no clear D. TRBV23-1 is designated an ORF whose function remains uncertain. V was shortened by 0 bases and J by 0 bases, with 12 bases between the two germline ends. This CDR3 comprises 18 residues. Here the CDR3 DNA reads TGCGCCAGCAGTCAATCCCACCGCGGAATCTCTGGGGCCAACGTCCTGACTTTC. Translating gives CASSQSHRGISGANVLTF.

The chain carries TRBV7-2 and TRBJ2-5; a possible D gene is TRBD2 (6 bases). Germline V gene data show CDR1 as SGHTA and CDR2 as FQGNSA. CDR3 length equals 14 residues. V dropped 5 bases and J dropped 3 bases, with 13 bases sitting between them. CDR3 sequence reads: CASSRDIAEETQYF. CDR3 nucleotides: TGTGCCAGCAGCCGCGATATAGCGGAAGAGACCCAGTACTTC.